These 11 T cell receptor beta chains were sequenced from one sample in a study of blood T cell repertoires in COVID-19. Only in-frame clones appear in the TCRdb table, and some are missing; sequencing was by immunoSEQ multiplex PCR. Altogether nearly 55,000 clones are present, around 84% being singletons, with the ten largest covering 12%. Specimen: peripheral blood. The origin of the receptors is a man in his 70s with active COVID-19.

This chain links TRBV6-4 with TRBJ1-6, with 7 nucleotides matching TRBD1. The CDR3 contains 14 residues. Trimming removed 3 bases from V and 5 bases from J; junction bases left unmatched: 1. CDR1 and CDR2 from the germline V gene are MRHNA and SNTAGT. The CDR3 here is CASSEGTDNSPLHF. The CDR3 DNA follows: TGTGCCAGCAGTGAGGGGACAGATAATTCACCCCTCCACTTT.

The chain has TRBV30 and TRBJ1-2; possible D gene TRBD1, 5 bases. V was pared by 5 bases and J by 5 bases, with 15 bases between. This CDR3 has 13 residues. Germline V lookup: CDR1 GTSNPN, CDR2 SVGIG (reference sequence). In DNA, the CDR3 is TGTGCCTGGCTCAGACGGACAACTTATGGCTACACCTTC. Its translation: CAWLRRTTYGYTF.

This clone was seen a handful of times. The chain is built from TRBV12-3 or TRBV12-4 and TRBJ1-4; no clear D. The CDR3 is made up of 13 amino acids. V shed 6 bases and J shed 8 bases, with 13 bases lying between them. As DNA, the CDR3 is TGTGCCAGCAGCCTACTAACGGGGGAAAAACTGTTTTTT. The encoded protein is CASSLLTGEKLFF.

This clone has just one count. The chain carries TRBV5-1 and TRBJ2-7, with TRBD1 matching 7 bases. Germline CDR1 is SGHRS and CDR2 is YFSETQ. The CDR3 sequence is 15 residues long. Losses at the gene ends were 2 bases for V and 5 bases for J; bases not matched to a gene: 10. The CDR3 loop is CASSFGTVIVNEQYF. CDR3 DNA sequence: TGCGCCAGCAGCTTTGGGACAGTAATTGTAAACGAGCAGTACTTC.

The V gene is TRBV6-5, the J gene TRBJ2-5; a possible D gene is TRBD1 (5 bases). CDR1 and CDR2 from the germline V gene are MNHEY and SVGAGI. Trimming shortened V by 7 bases and J by 4 bases, and 16 bases separated the two germline ends. The CDR3 has 14 residues. CDR3 loop: CASTIGRGGETQYF. The CDR3 coding sequence is TGTGCCAGCACCATAGGTAGGGGTGGAGAGACCCAGTACTTC.

The genes are TRBV2 and TRBJ2-5, with D possibly matching TRBD1 (7 bases). The germline CDR1 and CDR2 sequences are SNHLY and FYNNEI. The V gene lost 2 bases and the J gene lost 8 bases, with 18 bases spanning the gap. The CDR3 has 15 amino acids. The CDR3, as DNA: TGTGCCAGCAGTGAATGGGGGGACAGCAAGAGAACCCAGTACTTC. The encoded protein is CASSEWGDSKRTQYF.

As concerns this clone: At the DNA level, this CDR3 is encoded by other sequences in the same sample as well. CDR3 sequence: CASSLERGQRQPQHF. The CDR3 bases are TGTGCCAGCAGCTTAGAGAGGGGGCAAAGGCAGCCCCAGCATTTT. This chain connects TRBV7-2 to TRBJ1-5, with TRBD1 matching 7 bases. CDR3 size: 15 residues. The germline gives CDR1 SGHTA, CDR2 FQGNSA. V gave up 1 base and J gave up 7 bases; unmatched junction bases: 7.

V usage is TRBV5-1 and J usage is TRBJ2-5; D is perhaps TRBD1 (5 bases). The CDR3 sequence is 15 residues long. Germline V lookup: CDR1 SGHRS, CDR2 YFSETQ. V shed 5 bases and J shed 4 bases, with 18 bases lying between them. For the CDR3, the DNA is TGCGCCAGCAGTAAGGGAACAGGACGAATAGAGACCCAGTACTTC. Encoded protein: CASSKGTGRIETQYF.

This chain joins TRBV7-6 and TRBJ2-7; 10 bases agree with TRBD2. The V and J ends lost 5 bases and 8 bases, in that order; junction bases with no gene match: 9. This CDR3 contains 14 residues. Germline V gene sequence: CDR1 SGHVS, CDR2 FNYEAQ. The CDR3, as DNA: TGTGCCAGCAGCACCAGCGGGGGGGGTTATAAGCAGTACTTC. Translation: CASSTSGGGYKQYF.

The chain carries TRBV5-1 and TRBJ2-5, with 8 bases lining up with TRBD2. Trimming cost V 0 bases and J 4 bases; bases outside gene matches: 14. The CDR3 loop spans 18 amino acids. CDR1 is SGHRS, CDR2 YFSETQ, per germline. This CDR3 is CASSLGVQRGPVGETQYF. As DNA, the CDR3 is TGCGCCAGCAGCTTGGGGGTTCAGCGGGGGCCGGTTGGAGAGACCCAGTACTTC. Looking up the rest from reference TRBV5-1 and TRBJ2-5 gives the full variable domain: KAGVTQTPRYLIKTRGQQVTLSCSPISGHRSVSWYQQTPGQGLQFLFEYFSETQRNKGNFPGRFSGRQFSNSRSEMNVSTLELGDSALYLCASSLGVQRGPVGETQYFGPGTRLLVL.

V and J are TRBV5-5 and TRBJ2-3; 9 bases map to TRBD2. V gave up 6 bases and J gave up 5 bases; unmatched junction bases: 13. Germline loops: CDR1 SGHKS, CDR2 YYEKEE (reference sequence). The CDR3 totals 16 residues. CDR3 sequence: CASTTGAGGHGDTQYF. The CDR3 DNA is TGTGCCAGCACCACCGGGGCGGGGGGGCATGGAGATACGCAGTATTTT.